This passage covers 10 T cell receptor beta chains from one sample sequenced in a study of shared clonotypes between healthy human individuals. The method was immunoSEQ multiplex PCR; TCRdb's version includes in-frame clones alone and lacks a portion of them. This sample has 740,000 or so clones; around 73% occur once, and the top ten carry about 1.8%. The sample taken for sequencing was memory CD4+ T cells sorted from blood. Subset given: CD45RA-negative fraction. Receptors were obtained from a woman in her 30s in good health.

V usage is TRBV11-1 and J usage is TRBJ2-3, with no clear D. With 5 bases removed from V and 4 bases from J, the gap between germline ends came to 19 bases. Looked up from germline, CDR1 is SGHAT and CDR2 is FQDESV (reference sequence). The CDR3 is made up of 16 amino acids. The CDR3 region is CASSTWADESADTQYF. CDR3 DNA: TGTGCCAGCAGCACATGGGCGGACGAATCGGCAGATACGCAGTATTTT.

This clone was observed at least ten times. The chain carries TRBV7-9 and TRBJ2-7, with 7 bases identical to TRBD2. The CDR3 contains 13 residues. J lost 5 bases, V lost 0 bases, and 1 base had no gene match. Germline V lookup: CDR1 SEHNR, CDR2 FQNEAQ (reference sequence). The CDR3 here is CASSLAAGDEQYF. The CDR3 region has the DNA TGTGCCAGCAGCTTAGCGGCGGGAGACGAGCAGTACTTC.

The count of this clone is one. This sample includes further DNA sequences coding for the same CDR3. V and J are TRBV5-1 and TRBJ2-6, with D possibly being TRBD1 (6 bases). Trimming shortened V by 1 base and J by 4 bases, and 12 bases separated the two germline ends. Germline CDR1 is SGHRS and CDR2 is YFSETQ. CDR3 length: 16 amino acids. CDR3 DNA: TGCGCCAGCAGCTTGTCAGGGGTATCAGGGGCCAACGTCCTGACTTTC. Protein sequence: CASSLSGVSGANVLTF.

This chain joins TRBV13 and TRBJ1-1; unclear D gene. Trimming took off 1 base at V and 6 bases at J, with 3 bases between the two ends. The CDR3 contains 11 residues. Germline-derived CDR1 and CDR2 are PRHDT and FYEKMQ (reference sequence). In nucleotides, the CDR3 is TGTGCCAGCAGCTTAGTCCCTGAAGCTTTCTTT. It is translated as CASSLVPEAFF. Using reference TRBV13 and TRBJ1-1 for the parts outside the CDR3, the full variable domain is AAGVIQSPRHLIKEKRETATLKCYPIPRHDTVYWYQQGPGQDPQFLISFYEKMQSDKGSIPDRFSAQQFSDYHSELNMSSLELGDSALYFCASSLVPEAFFGQGTRLTVV.

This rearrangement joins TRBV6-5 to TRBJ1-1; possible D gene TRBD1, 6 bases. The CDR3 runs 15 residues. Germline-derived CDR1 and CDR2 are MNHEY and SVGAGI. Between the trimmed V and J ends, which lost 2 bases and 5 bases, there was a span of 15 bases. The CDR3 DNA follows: TGTGCCAGCAGTTACATCGGGGGGGCAGGGACTGAAGCTTTCTTT. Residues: CASSYIGGAGTEAFF.

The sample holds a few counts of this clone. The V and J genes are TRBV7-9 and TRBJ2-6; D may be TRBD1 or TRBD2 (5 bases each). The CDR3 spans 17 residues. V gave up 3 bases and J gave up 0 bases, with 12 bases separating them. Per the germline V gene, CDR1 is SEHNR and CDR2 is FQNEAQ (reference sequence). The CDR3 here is CASSFLGTDSGANVLTF. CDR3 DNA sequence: TGTGCCAGCAGCTTCCTAGGGACCGACTCTGGGGCCAACGTCCTGACTTTC.

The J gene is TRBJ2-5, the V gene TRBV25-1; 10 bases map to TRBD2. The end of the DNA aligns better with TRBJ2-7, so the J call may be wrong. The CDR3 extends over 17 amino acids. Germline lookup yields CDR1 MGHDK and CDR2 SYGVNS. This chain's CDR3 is CASSEPSGSKVHYEQYF. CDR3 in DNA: TGTGCCAGCAGTGAACCTAGCGGGAGCAAAGTTCACTACGAGCAGTACTTC.

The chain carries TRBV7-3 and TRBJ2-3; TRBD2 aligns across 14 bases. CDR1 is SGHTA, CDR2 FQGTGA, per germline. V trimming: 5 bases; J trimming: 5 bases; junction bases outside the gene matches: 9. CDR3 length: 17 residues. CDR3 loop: CASSQGGTSGRRDTQYF. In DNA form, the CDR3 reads TGTGCCAGCAGCCAAGGAGGGACTAGCGGGAGAAGAGATACGCAGTATTTT.

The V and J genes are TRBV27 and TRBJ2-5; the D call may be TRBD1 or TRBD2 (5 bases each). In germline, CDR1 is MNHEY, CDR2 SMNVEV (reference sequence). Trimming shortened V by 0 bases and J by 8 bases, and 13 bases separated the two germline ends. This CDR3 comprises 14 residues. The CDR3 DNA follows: TGTGCCAGCAGTTTATCTTCGGGACGGGAAACCCAGTACTTC. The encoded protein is CASSLSSGRETQYF.

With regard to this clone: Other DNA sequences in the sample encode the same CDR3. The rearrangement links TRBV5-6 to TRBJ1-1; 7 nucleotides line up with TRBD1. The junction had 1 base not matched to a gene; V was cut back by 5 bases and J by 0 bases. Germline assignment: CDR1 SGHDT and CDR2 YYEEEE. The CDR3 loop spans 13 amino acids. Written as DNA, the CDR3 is TGTGCCAGCAGGACAGGGATGAACACTGAAGCTTTCTTT. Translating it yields CASRTGMNTEAFF.